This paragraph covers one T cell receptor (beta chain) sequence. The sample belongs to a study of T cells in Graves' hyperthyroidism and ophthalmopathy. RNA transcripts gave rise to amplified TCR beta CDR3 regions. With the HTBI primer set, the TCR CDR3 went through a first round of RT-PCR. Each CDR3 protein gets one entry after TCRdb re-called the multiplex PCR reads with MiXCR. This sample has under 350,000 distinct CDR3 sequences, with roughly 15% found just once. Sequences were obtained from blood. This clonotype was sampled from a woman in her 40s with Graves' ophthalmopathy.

The CDR3 region is CASRENRGRLIYGYTF. CDR3 nucleotides: TGTGCCAGCAGGGAAAACAGGGGGCGCTTGATCTATGGCTACACCTTC. The chain carries TRBV28 and TRBJ1-2; 9 nucleotides match TRBD1. After removal of 6 bases from V and 4 bases from J, the junction contained 12 bases not matched to a gene. The CDR3 totals 16 residues. Germline CDR1 is MDHEN and CDR2 is SYDVKM.